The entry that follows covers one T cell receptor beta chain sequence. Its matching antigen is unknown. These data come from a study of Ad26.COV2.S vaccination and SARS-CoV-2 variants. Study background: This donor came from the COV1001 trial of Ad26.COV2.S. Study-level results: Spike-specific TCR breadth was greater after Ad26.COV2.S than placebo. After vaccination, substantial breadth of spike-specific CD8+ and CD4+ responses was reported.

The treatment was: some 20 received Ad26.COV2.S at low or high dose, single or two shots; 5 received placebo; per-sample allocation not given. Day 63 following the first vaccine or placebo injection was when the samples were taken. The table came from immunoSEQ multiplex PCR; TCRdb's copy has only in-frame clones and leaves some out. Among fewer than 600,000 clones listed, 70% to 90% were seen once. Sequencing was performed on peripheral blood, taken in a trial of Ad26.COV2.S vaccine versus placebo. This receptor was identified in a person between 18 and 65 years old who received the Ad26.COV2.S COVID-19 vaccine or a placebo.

CDR3 region: CASSLAGAAYEQYF. CDR3 coding DNA: TGTGCCAGCAGCTTAGCGGGAGCGGCCTACGAGCAGTACTTC. The genes are TRBV7-9 and TRBJ2-7; a weak D match, TRBD2 (5 bases). The CDR3 totals 14 residues. V lost 0 bases, J lost 2 bases, and 8 bases lay in between. Germline V gene sequence: CDR1 SEHNR, CDR2 FQNEAQ (reference sequence).